This is a list of T cell receptor beta chains from one sample in a study of radiation and T cells in renal cell carcinoma. Repertoires were generated with immunoSEQ multiplex PCR, while TCRdb's copy carries only in-frame clones and drops some. The top ten hold 13% of the sample, which has some 150,000 clones, around 90% seen once. The starting material was blood, obtained from a patient whose treatment included radiotherapy and nephrectomy. The receptors stem from a woman between 50 and 59 years old with renal cell carcinoma. The CDR3 runs from the conserved cysteine through the conserved F or W. A D gene is named only where the DNA matches it firmly. Clone size is shown for a subset of rows, as once, few, many or a class of expanded clone.

cdr3_aa	cdr3_nt	clone_size	v_call	j_call	d_call
CASSAGQGNTEAFF	TGTGCCAGCAGCGCTGGACAGGGGAACACTGAAGCTTTCTTT	.	TRBV9	TRBJ1-1	TRBD1
CASRSRGAETQYF	TGTGCCAGTAGATCCAGGGGAGCAGAGACCCAGTACTTC	.	TRBV19	TRBJ2-5	.
CASKPGLAESEQFF	TGCGCCAGCAAACCGGGACTAGCGGAGTCTGAGCAGTTCTTC	.	TRBV5-1	TRBJ2-1	TRBD2
CASSVDSRGGRETQYF	TGTGCCAGCAGCGTAGACTCGCGGGGGGGCCGGGAGACCCAGTACTTC	.	TRBV9	TRBJ2-5	TRBD2
CASSPDLNTEAFF	TGTGCCAGCAGCCCGGACCTGAACACTGAAGCTTTCTTT	few	TRBV7-9	TRBJ1-1	.
CASSYSGGALYEQYF	TGTGCCAGCAGTTACTCGGGAGGGGCGTTGTACGAGCAGTACTTC	.	TRBV6-5	TRBJ2-7	TRBD2
CASSQYRGLLRYTF	TGCGCCAGCAGTCAGTACAGAGGCTTATTGAGGTACACCTTC	once	TRBV23-1	TRBJ1-2	.
CASSLSERNEQFF	TGTGCCAGCAGCCTCTCAGAGCGCAATGAGCAGTTCTTC	.	TRBV4-2	TRBJ2-1	.
CASSEEGGSLGAQYF	TGTGCCAGCAGTGAGGAAGGAGGGTCGCTGGGAGCCCAGTACTTC	.	TRBV6-4	TRBJ2-5	.
CASSGTETQYF	TGTGCCAGCAGCGGGACTGAGACCCAGTACTTC	.	TRBV11-2	TRBJ2-5	.
CASSQDPNRGYYGYTF	TGTGCCAGCAGCCAAGATCCAAACAGGGGGTACTATGGCTACACCTTC	.	TRBV4-2	TRBJ1-2	TRBD1
CASSVDEQFF	TGTGCCAGCAGTGTGGATGAGCAGTTCTTC	.	TRBV2	TRBJ2-1	.
CASSLSGSTDTQYF	TGTGCCAGCAGCTTGAGCGGTAGCACAGATACGCAGTATTTT	.	TRBV11-2	TRBJ2-3	.
CASSDATGWREKLFF	TGCGCCAGCAGTGACGCGACAGGTTGGCGGGAAAAACTGTTTTTT	.	TRBV10-1	TRBJ1-4	.
CASDRGHETQYF	TGTGCCAGTGACAGGGGGCATGAGACCCAGTACTTC	once	TRBV6-6	TRBJ2-5	TRBD1
CASSLEVNTEAFF	TGTGCCAGCAGCTTAGAGGTGAACACTGAAGCTTTCTTT	.	TRBV7-9	TRBJ1-1	.
CSVLFRDRANNEQFF	TGCAGCGTTCTTTTCCGGGACAGGGCTAACAATGAGCAGTTCTTC	.	TRBV29-1	TRBJ2-1	TRBD1
CASSPSGYEQYF	TGCGCCAGCAGCCCCAGTGGATACGAGCAGTACTTC	.	TRBV5-1	TRBJ2-7	.
CASSSIRQRLYGYTF	TGTGCCAGCAGCTCTATTAGACAGCGACTCTATGGCTACACCTTC	.	TRBV5-6	TRBJ1-2	.
CAWSLIGQGGGYTF	TGTGCCTGGAGTTTAATCGGACAGGGTGGCGGCTACACCTTC	.	TRBV30	TRBJ1-2	TRBD1
CASSPSSVAGDFDEQFF	TGTGCCAGCTCACCTTCGTCTGTAGCGGGGGATTTCGATGAGCAGTTCTTC	few	TRBV18	TRBJ2-1	TRBD2
CASSPGQGFEQYF	TGTGCCAGCAGCCCCGGACAGGGCTTCGAGCAGTACTTC	once	TRBV7-9	TRBJ2-7	TRBD1
CASSLQGASTDTQYF	TGCGCCAGCAGCTTGCAGGGGGCTTCGACAGATACGCAGTATTTT	.	TRBV5-1	TRBJ2-3	TRBD1
CASSQAGGSNQPQHF	TGTGCCAGCAGCCAGGCCGGTGGTAGCAATCAGCCCCAGCATTTT	.	TRBV7-2	TRBJ1-5	.
CASSSGWTKVGYTF	TGTGCCAGCAGTTCTGGGTGGACCAAGGTCGGCTACACCTTC	.	TRBV11-2	TRBJ1-2	.
CASSPLDNSGNTIYF	TGTGCCAGCTCACCTTTGGACAACTCTGGAAACACCATATATTTT	.	TRBV18	TRBJ1-3	.
CASSGQGVSSYEQYF	TGTGCCAGCAGCGGACAGGGTGTAAGCTCCTACGAGCAGTACTTC	.	TRBV2	TRBJ2-7	TRBD1
CAISESIGWGTEAFF	TGTGCCATCAGTGAGTCGATAGGGTGGGGCACTGAAGCTTTCTTT	.	TRBV10-3	TRBJ1-1	.
CASSYSQVEKLFF	TGTGCCAGCAGTTACTCGCAGGTGGAAAAACTGTTTTTT	.	TRBV6-6	TRBJ1-4	.
CASSPSGGRSTDTQYF	TGTGCCAGCTCCCCTAGCGGGGGGCGAAGCACAGATACGCAGTATTTT	.	TRBV18	TRBJ2-3	TRBD2
CASSFDPNTEAFF	TGTGCCAGCAGCTTCGACCCGAACACTGAAGCTTTCTTT	.	TRBV5-5	TRBJ1-1	.
CASSLRGWGGDGYTF	TGCGCCAGCAGCTTGCGGGGCTGGGGCGGGGATGGCTACACCTTC	.	TRBV5-1	TRBJ1-2	.
CASSWTGGVSGANVLTF	TGTGCCAGCAGCTGGACAGGGGGCGTCTCTGGGGCCAACGTCCTGACTTTC	.	TRBV7-2	TRBJ2-6	TRBD1
CASEAGGNTEAFF	TGTGCCAGCGAAGCGGGGGGGAACACTGAAGCTTTCTTT	few	TRBV6-1	TRBJ1-1	.
CASSEPRREQYF	TGTGCCAGCAGTGAACCAAGGCGCGAGCAGTACTTC	.	TRBV7-2	TRBJ2-7	.
CACSKSGQSNQPQHF	TGTGCCTGCTCAAAGTCGGGACAGAGCAATCAGCCCCAGCATTTT	.	TRBV30	TRBJ1-5	TRBD1
CASSPRGQGETQYF	TGTGCCAGCAGCCCCAGGGGGCAGGGAGAGACCCAGTACTTC	.	TRBV7-6	TRBJ2-5	TRBD1
CAGQKEQRTFYEQYF	TGTGCCGGACAAAAGGAGCAGAGGACCTTCTACGAGCAGTACTTC	.	TRBV6-1	TRBJ2-7	.
CAWSQDHYGYTF	TGTGCCTGGAGTCAGGACCACTATGGCTACACCTTC	.	TRBV30	TRBJ1-2	.
CASSPQYEQYF	TGTGCCAGCAGCCCCCAGTACGAGCAGTACTTC	few	TRBV7-9	TRBJ2-7	.
CASSYGTGVANYGYTF	TGTGCCAGCAGTTATGGGACAGGGGTGGCAAACTATGGCTACACCTTC	.	TRBV6-5	TRBJ1-2	TRBD1
CASSSPPTDTQYF	TGTGCCAGCAGCTCCCCCCCCACAGATACGCAGTATTTT	.	TRBV11-3	TRBJ2-3	.
CASSPGAGVTYEQYF	TGTGCCAGCAGTCCCGGCGCGGGGGTAACCTACGAGCAGTACTTC	.	TRBV6-5	TRBJ2-7	TRBD2
CASSFRGVAGELFF	TGTGCCAGCAGTTTCCGGGGGGTGGCCGGGGAGCTGTTTTTT	.	TRBV2	TRBJ2-2	TRBD2
CASSPQGTAGNTIYF	TGTGCCAGCAGCCCACAAGGGACAGCTGGAAACACCATATATTTT	.	TRBV9	TRBJ1-3	TRBD1
CAARGPTDTQYF	TGTGCCGCCCGGGGGCCCACAGATACGCAGTATTTT	.	TRBV19	TRBJ2-3	.
CASSLSGTGVHEQYF	TGTGCCAGCAGCTTAAGTGGGACAGGGGTCCACGAGCAGTACTTC	.	TRBV7-3	TRBJ2-7	TRBD1
CASSKTRDRGTGELFF	TGTGCCAGCAGCAAAACCCGGGACAGGGGAACCGGGGAGCTGTTTTTT	.	TRBV27	TRBJ2-2	TRBD1
CASSTTGLSSPLHF	TGTGCCAGCAGTACAACAGGGTTGAGTTCACCCCTCCACTTT	.	TRBV27	TRBJ1-6	.
CASRAGTDNSPLHF	TGTGCCAGCAGAGCCGGGACGGATAATTCACCCCTCCACTTT	few	TRBV5-4	TRBJ1-6	.
CASSFTGGVGYTF	TGTGCCAGCAGCTTCACAGGGGGTGTCGGCTACACCTTC	once	TRBV7-9	TRBJ1-2	TRBD1
CATSSGRGAGDTGELFF	TGTGCCACCAGCAGCGGTAGGGGGGCCGGCGACACCGGGGAGCTGTTTTTT	.	TRBV15	TRBJ2-2	.
CASSQDRGQTEAFF	TGCGCCAGCAGCCAAGACAGGGGGCAAACTGAAGCTTTCTTT	.	TRBV4-3	TRBJ1-1	TRBD1
CATSRPPETQYF	TGTGCCACCAGCAGACCCCCCGAGACCCAGTACTTC	.	TRBV15	TRBJ2-5	.
CASSFEGRDEKLFF	TGTGCCAGCAGCTTTGAGGGGCGTGATGAAAAACTGTTTTTT	.	TRBV5-4	TRBJ1-4	.
CSVGPGATDTQYF	TGCAGCGTTGGTCCGGGGGCCACAGATACGCAGTATTTT	.	TRBV29-1	TRBJ2-3	.